These 8 T cell receptor beta chains were all obtained from the same sample, sequenced in a study of T cells in women clearing cervical HPV infection. Measured with immunoSEQ multiplex PCR; TCRdb has only the in-frame clones, and not every one. This table lists about 33,000 clones. Source material: blood buffy coat. The receptors shown here come from a woman aged 18 to 69 with a cervical HPV16 infection that either progressed to CIN3+ or cleared (not recorded which).

On this clone: The read terminates 3 residues ahead of where the CDR3 ends, so the germline J gene completes it. The chain carries TRBV20-1 and TRBJ1-5; D gene uncertain. With 3 bases removed from V and 9 bases from J, the gap between germline ends came to 15 bases. Germline V gives CDR1 DFQATT, CDR2 SNEGSKA (reference sequence). This CDR3 region has 13 residues. CDR3 loop: CSASVGSPSPQHF. The part of the CDR3 DNA that was read is TGCAGTGCTAGTGTGGGCAGTCCCTCGCCC.

Concerning this clone itself: The CDR3 goes on 3 residues after the read ends, and that part is filled in from the germline J gene. J is TRBJ2-3 and V is TRBV2; D is unclear. The length of the CDR3 is 13 residues. The germline V gene encodes CDR1 SNHLY and CDR2 FYNNEI. Trimming took 7 bases from V and 6 from J, leaving 14 bases between them. The sequenced part of the CDR3 DNA is TGTGCCAGCACCCCGGTCTGGGCGGATACG. Its translation is CASTPVWADT. In full, the CDR3 reads CASTPVWADTQYF. Drawing the rest from reference TRBV2 and TRBJ2-3, the complete variable domain is EPEVTQTPSHQVTQMGQEVILRCVPISNHLYFYWYRQILGQKVEFLVSFYNNEISEKSEIFDDQFSVERPDGSNFTLKIRSTKLEDSAMYFCASTPVWADTQYFGPGTRLTVL.

In the case of this clone: The read terminates 3 residues ahead of where the CDR3 ends, so the germline J gene completes it. The chain recombines TRBV5-1 with TRBJ1-1; TRBD1 matches at 8 bases. This CDR3 has 14 amino acids. CDR1 and CDR2 (germline): SGHRS, YFSETQ. CDR3 sequence reads: CASSLDARDRRAFF. Incomplete CDR3 DNA: TGCGCCAGCAGCCTTGATGCCCGGGACAGGCGG.

Concerning this clone itself: Read sequence stops 3 residues before the CDR3 end, and the germline J gene provides the missing end. The rearrangement joins TRBV7-9 to TRBJ2-7; D may be TRBD2 (6 bases). V shed 3 bases and J shed 4 bases, with 16 bases lying between them. The CDR3 is made up of 15 amino acids. Germline lookup yields CDR1 SEHNR and CDR2 FQNEAQ (reference sequence). CDR3 region: CASSFSVRDEYEQYF. The sequenced part of the CDR3 DNA is TGTGCCAGCAGCTTTAGTGTGCGGGATGAGTACGAG.

Worth noting for this clone: Coverage ceases 3 residues before the CDR3 finishes, and the germline J gene fills in the end. The V and J genes are TRBV5-6 and TRBJ2-1, with D uncertain. CDR1 and CDR2 from the germline V gene are SGHDT and YYEEEE. The CDR3 extends over 13 amino acids. The ends were cut back, 1 base at V and 6 bases at J, with 8 bases in the middle. CDR3 amino acids: CASSLSYGNEQFF. The CDR3 bases that were read are TGTGCCAGCAGCTTGAGCTACGGCAATGAG.

About this clone itself: Sequencing ends 3 residues short of the CDR3 end; the germline J gene provides the rest. The chain has TRBV2 and TRBJ2-3, with D maybe TRBD2 (5 bases). The CDR3 has 15 amino acids. Germline CDR1 and CDR2: SNHLY and FYNNEI. Trimming shortened V by 3 bases and J by 4 bases, and 14 bases separated the two germline ends. The CDR3 here is CASSDAIRRPDTQYF. CDR3 DNA (partial): TGTGCCAGCAGTGATGCCATCAGGAGGCCAGATACG. The whole variable domain, remainder taken from reference TRBV2 and TRBJ2-3, is EPEVTQTPSHQVTQMGQEVILRCVPISNHLYFYWYRQILGQKVEFLVSFYNNEISEKSEIFDDQFSVERPDGSNFTLKIRSTKLEDSAMYFCASSDAIRRPDTQYFGPGTRLTVL.

Concerning this clone: The read gets to within 3 residues of the CDR3 end, and the germline J gene fills in the rest. The chain combines TRBV20-1 with TRBJ2-2; TRBD2 might be the D (6 bases). Trimming shortened V by 6 bases and J by 5 bases, and 19 bases separated the two germline ends. The CDR3 length is 15 residues. CDR1 is DFQATT, CDR2 SNEGSKA, per germline (reference sequence). CDR3 loop: CSARPPGLNTGELFF. The sequenced CDR3 bases are TGCAGTGCCAGACCCCCGGGACTGAATACCGGGGAG.

In regard to this clone: The read ends 3 residues before the CDR3 terminus; that terminus is restored from the germline J gene. The rearrangement uses TRBV20-1 and TRBJ2-1; 9 bases are a match to TRBD1. The CDR3 length is 15 residues. Trimming cost V 6 bases and J 6 bases; bases outside gene matches: 12. The V gene's germline CDR1 is DFQATT and CDR2 SNEGSKA (reference sequence). CDR3 sequence: CSARVRDRDSNEQFF. The part of the CDR3 DNA that was read is TGCAGTGCCAGGGTCCGGGACAGGGATAGCAATGAG.